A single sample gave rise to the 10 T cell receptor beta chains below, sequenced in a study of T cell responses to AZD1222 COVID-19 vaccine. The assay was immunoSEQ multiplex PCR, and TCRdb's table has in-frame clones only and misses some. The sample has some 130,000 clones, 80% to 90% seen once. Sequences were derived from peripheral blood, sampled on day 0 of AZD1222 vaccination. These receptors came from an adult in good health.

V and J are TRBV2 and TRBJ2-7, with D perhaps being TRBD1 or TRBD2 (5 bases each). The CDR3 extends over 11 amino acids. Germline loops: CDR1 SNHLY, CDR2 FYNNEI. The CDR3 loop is CVSGGGYEQYF. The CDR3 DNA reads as TGTGTCTCCGGTGGGGGTTACGAGCAGTACTTC.

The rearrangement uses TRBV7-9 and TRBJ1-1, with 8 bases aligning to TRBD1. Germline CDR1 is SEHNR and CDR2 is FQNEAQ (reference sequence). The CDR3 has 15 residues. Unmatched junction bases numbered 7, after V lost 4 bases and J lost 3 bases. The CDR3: CASSWPGQGYTEAFF. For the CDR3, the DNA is TGTGCCAGCAGCTGGCCCGGACAGGGTTACACTGAAGCTTTCTTT. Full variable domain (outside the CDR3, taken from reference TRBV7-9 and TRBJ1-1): DTGVSQNPRHKITKRGQNVTFRCDPISEHNRLYWYRQTLGQGPEFLTYFQNEAQLEKSRLLSDRFSAERPKGSFSTLEIQRTEQGDSAMYLCASSWPGQGYTEAFFGQGTRLTVV.

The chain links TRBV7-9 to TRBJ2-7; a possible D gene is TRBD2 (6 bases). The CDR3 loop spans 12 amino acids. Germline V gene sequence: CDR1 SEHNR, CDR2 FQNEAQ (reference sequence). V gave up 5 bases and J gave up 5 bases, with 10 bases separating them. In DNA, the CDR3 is TGTGCCAGCAGCCCGGACTATCACGAGCAGTACTTC. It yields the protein CASSPDYHEQYF. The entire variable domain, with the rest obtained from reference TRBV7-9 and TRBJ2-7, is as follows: DTGVSQNPRHKITKRGQNVTFRCDPISEHNRLYWYRQTLGQGPEFLTYFQNEAQLEKSRLLSDRFSAERPKGSFSTLEIQRTEQGDSAMYLCASSPDYHEQYFGPGTRLTVT.

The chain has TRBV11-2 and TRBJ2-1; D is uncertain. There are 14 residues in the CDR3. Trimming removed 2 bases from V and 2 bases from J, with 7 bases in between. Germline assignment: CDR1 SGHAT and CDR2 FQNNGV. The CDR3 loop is CASSLPDPYNEQFF. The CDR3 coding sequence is TGTGCCAGCAGCTTACCGGACCCCTACAATGAGCAGTTCTTC. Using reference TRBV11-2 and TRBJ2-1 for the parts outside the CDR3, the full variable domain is EAGVAQSPRYKIIEKRQSVAFWCNPISGHATLYWYQQILGQGPKLLIQFQNNGVVDDSQLPKDRFSAERLKGVDSTLKIQPAKLEDSAVYLCASSLPDPYNEQFFGPGTRLTVL.

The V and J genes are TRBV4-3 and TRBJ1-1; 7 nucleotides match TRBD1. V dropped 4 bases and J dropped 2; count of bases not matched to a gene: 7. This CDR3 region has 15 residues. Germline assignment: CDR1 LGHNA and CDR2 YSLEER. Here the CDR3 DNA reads TGCGCCAGCAGCCTTAAAGACAGGGCCAACACTGAAGCTTTCTTT. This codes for CASSLKDRANTEAFF.

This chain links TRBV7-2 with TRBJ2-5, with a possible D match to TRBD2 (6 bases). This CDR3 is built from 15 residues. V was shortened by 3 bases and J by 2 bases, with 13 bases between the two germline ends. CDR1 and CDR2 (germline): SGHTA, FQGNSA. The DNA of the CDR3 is TGTGCCAGCAGCTTCCTGGGGACTGAACAAGAGACCCAGTACTTC. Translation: CASSFLGTEQETQYF.

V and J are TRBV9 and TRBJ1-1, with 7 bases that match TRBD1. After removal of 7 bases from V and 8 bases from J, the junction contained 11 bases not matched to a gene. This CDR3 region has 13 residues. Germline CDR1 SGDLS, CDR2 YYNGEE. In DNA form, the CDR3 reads TGTGCCAGCGCTGTCGGGGGGACAGCCGAAGCTTTCTTT. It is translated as CASAVGGTAEAFF.

CDR3 nucleotide sequence: TGTGCCAGCCCGGGACTAGCGGTTAGCACAGATACGCAGTATTTT. It codes for CASPGLAVSTDTQYF. This chain joins TRBV2 and TRBJ2-3, with 11 positions matching TRBD2. Unmatched junction bases numbered 4, after V lost 8 bases and J lost 0 bases. The germline CDR1 and CDR2 sequences are SNHLY and FYNNEI. The CDR3 length is 15 residues.

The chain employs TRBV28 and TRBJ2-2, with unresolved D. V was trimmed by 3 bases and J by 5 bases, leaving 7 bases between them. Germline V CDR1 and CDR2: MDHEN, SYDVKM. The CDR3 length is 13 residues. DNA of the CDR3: TGTGCCAGCAGTTTTTACAGTACCGGGGAGCTGTTTTTT. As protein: CASSFYSTGELFF.

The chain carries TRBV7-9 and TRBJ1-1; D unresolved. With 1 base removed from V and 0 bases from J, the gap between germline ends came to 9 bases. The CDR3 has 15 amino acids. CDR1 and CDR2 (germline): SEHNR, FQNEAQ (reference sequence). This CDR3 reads CASSLGGPMNTEAFF. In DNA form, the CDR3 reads TGTGCCAGCAGCTTAGGCGGACCGATGAACACTGAAGCTTTCTTT.